This entry describes one TCR beta chain. Germline V gene lookup returns CDR1 SGHTA and CDR2 FQGNSA. This CDR3 spans 11 amino acids. V shed 6 bases and J shed 6 bases, with 6 bases lying between them. TCRdb analysed the 5' RACE reads with MiXCR anew, one entry per CDR3 protein. In the table there are roughly 450,000 distinct CDR3 sequences, approximately 18% of which are singletons. This sample stems from a study of T-cell memory formation after mild COVID-19. The chain is built from TRBV7-2 and TRBJ2-1, with no clear D. What was sequenced was PBMCs or a T cell subset sorted from them (not recorded which). This receptor was obtained from an adult woman who had mild COVID-19 (a few samples of this study predate the infection). Cell type and time point are not known. The CDR3 here is CASRKINEQFF. In nucleotides, the CDR3 is TGTGCCAGCAGAAAAATCAATGAGCAGTTCTTC.